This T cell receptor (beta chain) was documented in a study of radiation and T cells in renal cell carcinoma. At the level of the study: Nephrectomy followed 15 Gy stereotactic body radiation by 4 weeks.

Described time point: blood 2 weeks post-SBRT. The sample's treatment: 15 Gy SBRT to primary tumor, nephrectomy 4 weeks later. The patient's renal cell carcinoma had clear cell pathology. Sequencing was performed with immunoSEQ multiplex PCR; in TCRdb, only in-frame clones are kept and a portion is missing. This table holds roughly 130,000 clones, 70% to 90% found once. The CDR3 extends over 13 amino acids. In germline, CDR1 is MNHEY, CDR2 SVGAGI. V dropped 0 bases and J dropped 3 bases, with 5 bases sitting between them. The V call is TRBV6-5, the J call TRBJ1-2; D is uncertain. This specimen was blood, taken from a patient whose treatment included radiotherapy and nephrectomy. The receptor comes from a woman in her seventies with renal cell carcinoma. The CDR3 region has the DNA TGTGCCAGCAGTTACTCGGTATACTATGGCTACACCTTC. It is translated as CASSYSVYYGYTF.